This T cell receptor (beta chain) was recorded in a study of shared clonotypes between healthy human individuals. Study-wide results and limits: A handful of donors showed sharing of around 5% of naive CD4 clonotypes.

Germline CDR1 SEHNR, CDR2 FQNEAQ (reference sequence). This CDR3 region has 11 residues. V dropped 3 bases and J dropped 1 base, with 1 base sitting between them. In regard to this clone: Its target is unknown. Other DNA sequences from this sample encode an identical CDR3 as well.

Genomic DNA belonging to each subset was distributed in equal measure over several immunoSEQ plates. The protocol was immunoSEQ multiplex PCR, while the TCRdb copy is restricted to in-frame clones and leaves out a portion. Of over a million clones listed, under 80% were seen once; the top ten hold roughly 1.5%. Memory CD4+ cells were the fraction left after CD45RA+ naive selection. The receptor comes from a man between 18 and 29 years old in good health. The V and J genes are TRBV7-9 and TRBJ2-7; D unresolved. Material for sequencing was memory CD4+ T cells sorted from blood. Subset specified: CD45RA-negative fraction. CDR3 residues: CASSFSYEQYF. In nucleotides, the CDR3 is TGTGCCAGCAGCTTTTCCTACGAGCAGTACTTC.